This is a list of T cell receptor beta chains from one sample in a study of brain T cells in children with intractable seizures. Clones were read by immunoSEQ multiplex PCR, and TCRdb kept only the in-frame ones, dropping some. The sample lists approximately 330,000 clones; roughly 92% were seen once. Sequenced material: peripheral blood, taken 5 to 6 months after surgery. All receptors come from a boy less than two years old with tuberous sclerosis and intractable seizures. The CDR3 runs from the conserved cysteine through the conserved F or W. Each record gives: J gene, D gene, clone size, V gene, CDR3 length, CDR3 protein, CDR3 DNA. The D gene is left open where the match is weak. The size field is filled for only some rows; it gives once, few, many or a size class.

TRBJ2-7 TRBD1 . TRBV27 13 CASSPGQMYEQYF TGTGCCAGCAGTCCGGGACAGATGTACGAGCAGTACTTC
TRBJ2-5 . . TRBV11-1 13 CASSLGGVGTQYF TGTGCCAGCAGCTTAGGGGGGGTCGGGACCCAGTACTTC
TRBJ1-6 . . TRBV5-8 18 CASSLVFYGDSYNSPLHF TGTGCCAGCAGCTTGGTTTTTTACGGGGACTCCTATAATTCACCCCTCCACTTT
TRBJ1-2 TRBD1 . TRBV7-9 14 CASSRGQVLYGYTF TGTGCCAGCAGCCGGGGACAGGTTTTGTATGGCTACACCTTC
TRBJ2-7 . . TRBV5-4 13 CASSLGPVTEQYF TGTGCCAGCAGCTTGGGTCCTGTAACCGAGCAGTACTTC
TRBJ2-7 TRBD1 . TRBV19 15 CASSMDRAGSYEQYF TGTGCCAGTAGTATGGACAGGGCAGGGTCCTACGAGCAGTACTTC
TRBJ1-4 TRBD1 . TRBV6-5 15 CASSLGQGGNEKLFF TGTGCCAGCAGTTTAGGACAGGGAGGGAATGAAAAACTGTTTTTT
TRBJ1-1 TRBD1 . TRBV4-1 15 CASSQAGTGDTEAFF TGCGCCAGCAGCCAGGCCGGGACAGGGGACACTGAAGCTTTCTTT
TRBJ1-1 . . TRBV13 13 CASSREMNTEAFF TGTGCCAGCAGCCGGGAAATGAACACTGAAGCTTTCTTT
TRBJ2-3 . once TRBV4-2 16 CASSQEVGLLTDTQYF TGTGCCAGCAGCCAAGAGGTCGGACTCCTTACAGATACGCAGTATTTT
TRBJ2-1 . few TRBV9 11 CASSQGSEQFF TGTGCCAGCAGCCAAGGGAGTGAGCAGTTCTTC
TRBJ2-7 . . TRBV12-3/TRBV12-4 13 CASSWGFTYEQYF TGTGCCAGCAGTTGGGGCTTTACCTACGAGCAGTACTTC
TRBJ1-2 . . TRBV6-4 15 CASSDEMAALYGYTF TGTGCCAGCAGTGACGAAATGGCCGCTCTCTATGGCTACACCTTC
TRBJ1-1 . once TRBV24-1 14 CATSDTGLNTEAFF TGTGCCACCAGTGACACGGGGCTGAACACTGAAGCTTTCTTT
TRBJ2-1 TRBD1 . TRBV9 15 CASSERDRGHNEQFF TGTGCCAGCAGCGAACGGGACAGGGGTCACAATGAGCAGTTCTTC
TRBJ2-1 TRBD2 . TRBV19 16 CASSKSPLAGGGEQFF TGTGCCAGTAGTAAATCCCCACTAGCGGGAGGCGGGGAGCAGTTCTTC
TRBJ2-3 TRBD2 . TRBV6-1 15 CASSEGTSGRDTQYF TGTGCCAGCAGTGAAGGGACTAGCGGGAGAGATACGCAGTATTTT
TRBJ1-6 . . TRBV2 15 CASSLVGIRVSPLHF TGTGCCAGCAGCCTGGTAGGGATTAGGGTTTCACCCCTCCACTTT
TRBJ2-3 . . TRBV11-3 13 CASAHSRADTQYF TGTGCCAGCGCCCACTCCCGGGCAGATACGCAGTATTTT
TRBJ1-3 . . TRBV28 16 CASSFQRSLSGNTIYF TGTGCCAGCAGTTTCCAGAGGAGCCTCTCTGGAAACACCATATATTTT
TRBJ2-1 . . TRBV7-9 14 CASSLRRLEGEQFF TGTGCCAGCAGCTTGAGAAGACTGGAGGGTGAGCAGTTCTTC
TRBJ1-3 TRBD1 . TRBV7-2 13 CASARDSENTIYF TGTGCCAGCGCCCGGGACAGCGAAAACACCATATATTTT
TRBJ2-1 TRBD2 once TRBV15 16 CATSRLGTSGTNEQFF TGTGCCACCAGCAGACTCGGGACTAGCGGTACCAATGAGCAGTTCTTC
TRBJ1-2 . . TRBV23-1 17 CASSQPTYWQLLLGYTF TGCGCCAGCAGTCAACCGACCTATTGGCAGCTCCTCCTTGGCTACACCTTC
TRBJ1-2 TRBD1 . TRBV5-1 14 CASSPGQGYYGYTF TGCGCCAGCAGCCCAGGACAGGGGTACTATGGCTACACCTTC
TRBJ2-5 TRBD2 . TRBV6-5 16 CASSYSRTSGVVTQYF TGTGCCAGCAGTTACTCTAGGACTAGCGGGGTGGTGACCCAGTACTTC
TRBJ2-3 TRBD2 . TRBV10-1 15 CASMTSTSGTDTQYF TGCGCCAGCATGACGTCCACTAGCGGCACAGATACGCAGTATTTT
TRBJ2-7 TRBD2 . TRBV11-2 14 CASRPSSGRYEQYF TGTGCCAGCAGACCCTCTAGCGGCCGCTACGAGCAGTACTTC
TRBJ2-1 TRBD2 . TRBV12-5 17 CASGLSEGGLAGGEQFF TGTGCTAGTGGTTTGTCCGAAGGGGGACTAGCGGGAGGTGAGCAGTTCTTC
TRBJ1-1 . . TRBV7-9 14 CASFTGGVNTEAFF TGTGCCAGCTTCACTGGGGGGGTGAACACTGAAGCTTTCTTT
TRBJ1-1 TRBD1 . TRBV29-1 16 CSVEDPLTGRNTEAFF TGCAGCGTTGAAGACCCCTTGACAGGGAGAAACACTGAAGCTTTCTTT
TRBJ2-7 . . TRBV6-5 13 CASSRVGVNGQYF TGTGCCAGCAGCCGCGTAGGAGTAAATGGGCAGTACTTC
TRBJ2-7 TRBD2 . TRBV19 15 CASSITTSGTYEQYF TGTGCCAGTAGTATAACGACTAGCGGAACCTACGAGCAGTACTTC
TRBJ1-1 . . TRBV20-1 11 CSARDQAEAFF TGCAGTGCTAGAGATCAGGCAGAAGCTTTCTTT
TRBJ1-3 . once TRBV2 15 CASRPTGPSGNTIYF TGTGCCAGCCGCCCGACAGGCCCCTCTGGAAACACCATATATTTT
TRBJ1-1 . . TRBV9 17 CASSVVTRSDMNTEAFF TGTGCCAGCAGCGTAGTAACTCGAAGCGACATGAACACTGAAGCTTTCTTT
TRBJ2-7 . . TRBV19 14 CASSIFVGDYEQYF TGTGCCAGTAGTATTTTCGTAGGGGACTACGAGCAGTACTTC
TRBJ2-7 . . TRBV5-5 14 CASSSDNLRGEQYF TGTGCCAGCAGCTCGGACAACCTTCGGGGGGAGCAGTACTTC
TRBJ2-7 . . TRBV14 13 CASSQSFEDEQYF TGTGCCAGCAGCCAATCCTTCGAAGACGAGCAGTACTTC
TRBJ2-6 . . TRBV5-1 16 CASSLFDTAKANVLTF TGCGCCAGCAGCTTGTTTGACACCGCGAAGGCCAACGTCCTGACTTTC
TRBJ2-7 . . TRBV5-4 13 CASSFASSYEQYF TGTGCCAGCAGCTTCGCCAGTTCCTACGAGCAGTACTTC
TRBJ2-2 TRBD1 . TRBV6-4 13 CASSDGQAGELFF TGTGCCAGCAGTGACGGACAGGCCGGGGAGCTGTTTTTT
TRBJ2-5 TRBD2 . TRBV11-2 15 CASSLGGLVQETQYF TGTGCCAGCAGCTTAGGGGGACTAGTCCAAGAGACCCAGTACTTC
TRBJ2-1 TRBD2 . TRBV3-1/TRBV3-2 17 CASSQGLAGGAYNEQFF TGTGCCAGCAGCCAAGGACTAGCGGGGGGCGCGTACAATGAGCAGTTCTTC
TRBJ2-7 . . TRBV29-1 11 CSVEDSYEQYF TGCAGCGTTGAAGATTCCTACGAGCAGTACTTC
TRBJ1-1 . . TRBV12-3/TRBV12-4 13 CASNPGPLSEAFF TGTGCCAGCAACCCCGGACCGCTGTCTGAAGCTTTCTTT
TRBJ2-7 TRBD2 few TRBV7-8 15 CASSYRRGLVDEQYF TGTGCCAGCAGCTATCGAAGGGGACTAGTTGACGAGCAGTACTTC
TRBJ2-1 TRBD2 . TRBV4-1 13 CASRAGNYNEQFF TGCGCCAGCCGAGCGGGGAACTACAATGAGCAGTTCTTC
TRBJ2-5 . . TRBV7-3 14 CASSPGGKQETQYF TGTGCCAGCAGCCCTGGGGGCAAACAAGAGACCCAGTACTTC
TRBJ1-1 . . TRBV7-6 14 CASSLHPVNTEAFF TGTGCCAGCAGCCTCCACCCAGTGAACACTGAAGCTTTCTTT
TRBJ2-3 . . TRBV30 11 CAWAGTDTQYF TGTGCCTGGGCAGGGACAGATACGCAGTATTTT
TRBJ2-5 . . TRBV18 17 CASSPYRGLGRKETQYF TGTGCCAGCTCACCATACAGGGGTTTGGGGAGGAAAGAGACCCAGTACTTC
TRBJ2-7 . . TRBV10-3 12 CAISVNSYEQYF TGTGCCATCAGTGTTAACAGCTACGAGCAGTACTTC
TRBJ2-2 . few TRBV7-9 14 CASGWEPDTGELFF TGTGCCTCTGGGTGGGAGCCCGACACCGGGGAGCTGTTTTTT
TRBJ1-3 TRBD1 . TRBV25-1 15 CASGSRTGNGNTIYF TGTGCCAGCGGGAGTAGGACAGGGAATGGAAACACCATATATTTT
TRBJ2-7 . few TRBV20-1 11 CGGLTTYEQYF TGCGGTGGGCTTACGACCTACGAGCAGTACTTC
TRBJ1-1 . once TRBV11-1 13 CASSPASNTEAFF TGTGCCAGCAGCCCAGCCTCGAACACTGAAGCTTTCTTT